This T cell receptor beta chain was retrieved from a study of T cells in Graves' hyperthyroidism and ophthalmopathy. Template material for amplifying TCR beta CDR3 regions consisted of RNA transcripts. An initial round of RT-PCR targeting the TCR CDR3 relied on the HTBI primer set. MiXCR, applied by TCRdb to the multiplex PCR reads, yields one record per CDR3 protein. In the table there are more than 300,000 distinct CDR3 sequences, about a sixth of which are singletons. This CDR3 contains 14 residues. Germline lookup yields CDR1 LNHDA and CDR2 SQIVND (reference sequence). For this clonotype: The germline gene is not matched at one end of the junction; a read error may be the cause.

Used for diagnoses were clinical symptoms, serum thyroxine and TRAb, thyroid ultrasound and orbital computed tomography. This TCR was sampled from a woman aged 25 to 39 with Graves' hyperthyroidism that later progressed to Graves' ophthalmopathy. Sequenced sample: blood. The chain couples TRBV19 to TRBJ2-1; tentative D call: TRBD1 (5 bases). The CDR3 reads CASSMRQKYSEQFF. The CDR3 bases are TGTGCCAGTAGTATGCGACAGAAATACAGTGAGCAGTTCTTC.